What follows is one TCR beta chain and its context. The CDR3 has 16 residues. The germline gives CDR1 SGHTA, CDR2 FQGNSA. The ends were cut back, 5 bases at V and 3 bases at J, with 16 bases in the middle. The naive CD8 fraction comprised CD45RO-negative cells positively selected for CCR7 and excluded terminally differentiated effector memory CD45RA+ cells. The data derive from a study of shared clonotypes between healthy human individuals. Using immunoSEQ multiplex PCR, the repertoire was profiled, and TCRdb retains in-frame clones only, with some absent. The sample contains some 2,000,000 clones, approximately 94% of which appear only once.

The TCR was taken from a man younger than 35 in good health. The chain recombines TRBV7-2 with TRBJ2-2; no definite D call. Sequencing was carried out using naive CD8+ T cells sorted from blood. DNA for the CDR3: TGTGCCAGCAGCCCTGGGGTTAGCCGCTACACCGGGGAGCTGTTTTTT. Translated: CASSPGVSRYTGELFF. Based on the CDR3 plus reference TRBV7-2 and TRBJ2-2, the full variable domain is GAGVSQSPSNKVTEKGKDVELRCDPISGHTALYWYRQSLGQGLEFLIYFQGNSAPDKSGLPSDRFSAERTGGSVSTLTIQRTQQEDSAVYLCASSPGVSRYTGELFFGEGSRLTVL.